The following is a T cell receptor beta chain sequence with its context. What it binds is unknown. This specimen comes from a study of T cells in Graves' hyperthyroidism and ophthalmopathy. Study outcomes and limitations: Peripheral blood also featured most of the thyroid clonotypes expanded above 0.001. For ophthalmopathy, model prediction preceded onset by a median around 7 months.

Each ophthalmopathy patient scored at least 3 on the Clinical Activity Score and at least 4 on NOSPECS grade, with duration under 3 months. Investigators excluded patients with uncontrolled infection, other autoimmune disease, pregnancy or lactation. Using RNA transcripts as the source, TCR beta CDR3 regions were amplified. The HTBI primer set drove a first-round RT-PCR of the TCR CDR3. TCRdb analysed the multiplex PCR reads with MiXCR anew, one entry per CDR3 protein. The sample comprises approximately 600,000 distinct CDR3 sequences, 20% to 25% of which are singletons, and under 35% rests with the top ten. Sequencing was performed on blood. The sequence came from a young man with Graves' ophthalmopathy.

CDR3 DNA: TGTGCCTGGAGGGGGCTGAGCGCAGGATCGCTCGGCAATGAGCAGTTCTTC. Translating it yields CAWRGLSAGSLGNEQFF. The rearrangement links TRBV30 to TRBJ2-1, with D possibly being TRBD1 (5 bases). The V gene lost 3 bases and the J gene lost 6 bases, with 24 bases spanning the gap. The CDR3 has 17 amino acids. Germline V lookup: CDR1 GTSNPN, CDR2 SVGIG (reference sequence). Combining the CDR3 with reference TRBV30 and TRBJ2-1 gives the whole variable domain SQTIHQWPATLVQPVGSPLSLECTVEGTSNPNLYWYRQAAGRGLQLLFYSVGIGQISSEVPQNLSASRPQDRQFILSSKKLLLSDSGFYLCAWRGLSAGSLGNEQFFGPGTRLTVL.